This T cell receptor beta chain was sequenced during a study of T cell responses to AZD1222 COVID-19 vaccine. Libraries were prepared by immunoSEQ multiplex PCR; TCRdb keeps only in-frame clonotypes and omits some of them. The table includes about 130,000 clones, over 90% detected once. Overall study findings and caveats: Across spike, vaccine-associated CD4 TCRs were found, dominant at 160-218 and 743-854.

As regards this clone: What it binds is unknown.

Germline V gene data show CDR1 as LNHDA and CDR2 as SQIVND (reference sequence). The CDR3 has 14 amino acids. V was pared by 7 bases and J by 5 bases, with 9 bases of the junction left unmatched. This sequence joins TRBV19 and TRBJ1-1; 8 nucleotides agree with TRBD1. This material consisted of peripheral blood, taken on day 0 of AZD1222 vaccination. The sequence was collected from an adult in good health. CDR3 sequence reads: CASILRGRDTEAFF. CDR3 nucleotide sequence: TGTGCCAGTATCCTCAGGGGGCGAGATACTGAAGCTTTCTTT.